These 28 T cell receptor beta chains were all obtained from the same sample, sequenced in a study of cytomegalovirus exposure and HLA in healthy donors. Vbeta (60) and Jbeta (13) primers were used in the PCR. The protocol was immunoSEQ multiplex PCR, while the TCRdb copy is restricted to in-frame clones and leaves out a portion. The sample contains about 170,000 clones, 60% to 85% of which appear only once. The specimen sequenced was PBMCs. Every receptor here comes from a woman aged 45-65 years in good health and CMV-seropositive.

The CDR3 DNA reads as TGCGCCAGCAGCTTGGCCTCAGAGGGTACAGAGCAGTACTTC. Translated: CASSLASEGTEQYF. The chain employs TRBV5-1 and TRBJ2-7; D possibly corresponds to TRBD2 (5 bases). Trimming removed 0 bases from V and 7 bases from J, with 14 bases in between. The germline V gene has CDR1 SGHRS and CDR2 YFSETQ. The CDR3 is made up of 14 amino acids. Complete variable domain (other parts from reference TRBV5-1 and TRBJ2-7): KAGVTQTPRYLIKTRGQQVTLSCSPISGHRSVSWYQQTPGQGLQFLFEYFSETQRNKGNFPGRFSGRQFSNSRSEMNVSTLELGDSALYLCASSLASEGTEQYFGPGTRLTVT.

This CDR3 reads CASSLSKGLATNTGELFF. CDR3 coding DNA: TGTGCCAGCAGCTTATCGAAGGGACTAGCGACGAACACCGGGGAGCTGTTTTTT. The chain has TRBV7-9 and TRBJ2-2; 10 bases match TRBD2. The CDR3 is 18 amino acids. Germline CDR1 SEHNR, CDR2 FQNEAQ (reference sequence). V lost 2 bases to trimming and J lost 0 bases; unmatched junction nucleotides: 6.

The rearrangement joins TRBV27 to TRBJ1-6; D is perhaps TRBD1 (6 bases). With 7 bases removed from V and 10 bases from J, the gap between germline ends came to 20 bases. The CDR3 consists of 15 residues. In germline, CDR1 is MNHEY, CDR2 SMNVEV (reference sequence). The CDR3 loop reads CASTITGSLESPLHF. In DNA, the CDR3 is TGTGCCAGCACCATAACAGGGTCCCTCGAATCACCCCTCCACTTT.

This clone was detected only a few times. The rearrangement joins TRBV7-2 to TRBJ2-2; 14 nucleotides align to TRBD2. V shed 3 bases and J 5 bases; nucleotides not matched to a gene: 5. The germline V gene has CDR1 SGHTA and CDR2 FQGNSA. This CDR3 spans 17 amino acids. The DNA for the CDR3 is TGTGCCAGCAGCTTGACTAGCGGGAGGGCGGGAACCGGGGAGCTGTTTTTT. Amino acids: CASSLTSGRAGTGELFF.

The CDR3 is CASSLVATSGYYNEQFF. The DNA for the CDR3 is TGTGCCAGCAGCTTAGTGGCTACTAGCGGGTACTACAATGAGCAGTTCTTC. The chain joins TRBV7-2 to TRBJ2-1; 9 bases agree with TRBD2. CDR1 is SGHTA, CDR2 FQGNSA, per germline. J was trimmed by 3 bases and V by 1 base; bases with no gene match: 7. The CDR3 is made up of 17 amino acids. The complete variable domain, with remaining parts taken from reference TRBV7-2 and TRBJ2-1, reads GAGVSQSPSNKVTEKGKDVELRCDPISGHTALYWYRQSLGQGLEFLIYFQGNSAPDKSGLPSDRFSAERTGGSVSTLTIQRTQQEDSAVYLCASSLVATSGYYNEQFFGPGTRLTVL.

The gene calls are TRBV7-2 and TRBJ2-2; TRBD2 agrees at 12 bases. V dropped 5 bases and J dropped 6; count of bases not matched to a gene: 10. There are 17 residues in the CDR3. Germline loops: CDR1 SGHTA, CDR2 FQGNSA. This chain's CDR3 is CASSRRLSSGGAGELFF. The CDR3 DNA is TGTGCCAGCAGCCGCAGACTGTCTAGCGGGGGGGCCGGGGAGCTGTTTTTT.

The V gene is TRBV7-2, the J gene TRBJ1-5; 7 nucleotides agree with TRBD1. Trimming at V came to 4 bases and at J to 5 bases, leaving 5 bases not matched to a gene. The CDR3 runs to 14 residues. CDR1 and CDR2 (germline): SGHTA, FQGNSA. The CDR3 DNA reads TGTGCCAGCAGCTCCCGACAGGGTGATCAGCCCCAGCATTTT. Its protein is CASSSRQGDQPQHF. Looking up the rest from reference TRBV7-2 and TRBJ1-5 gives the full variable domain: GAGVSQSPSNKVTEKGKDVELRCDPISGHTALYWYRQSLGQGLEFLIYFQGNSAPDKSGLPSDRFSAERTGGSVSTLTIQRTQQEDSAVYLCASSSRQGDQPQHFGDGTRLSIL.

For the CDR3, the DNA is TGTGCCAGCACCGCTCGAGGCTCAAGGGGGAGTACTGAAGCTTTCTTT. Protein: CASTARGSRGSTEAFF. This chain joins TRBV28 and TRBJ1-1; D is perhaps TRBD1 (6 bases). CDR3 size: 16 residues. Germline lookup yields CDR1 MDHEN and CDR2 SYDVKM. V was pared by 7 bases and J by 5 bases, with 23 bases between.

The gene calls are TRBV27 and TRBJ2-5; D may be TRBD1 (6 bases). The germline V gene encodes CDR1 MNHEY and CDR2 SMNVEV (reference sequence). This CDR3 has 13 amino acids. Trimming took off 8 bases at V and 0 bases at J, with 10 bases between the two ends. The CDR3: CASRGHDQETQYF. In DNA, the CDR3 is TGTGCCAGCCGGGGACACGACCAAGAGACCCAGTACTTC.

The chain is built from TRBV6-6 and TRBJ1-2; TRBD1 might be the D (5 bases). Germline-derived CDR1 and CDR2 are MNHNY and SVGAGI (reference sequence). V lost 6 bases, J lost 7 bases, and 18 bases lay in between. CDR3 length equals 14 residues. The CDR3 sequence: CASSHFGGEAGYTF. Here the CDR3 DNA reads TGTGCCAGCAGCCACTTTGGGGGGGAAGCTGGCTACACCTTC.

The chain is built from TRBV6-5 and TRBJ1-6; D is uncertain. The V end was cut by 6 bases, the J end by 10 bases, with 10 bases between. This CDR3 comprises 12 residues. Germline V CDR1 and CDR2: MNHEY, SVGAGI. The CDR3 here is CASSVLRSPLHF. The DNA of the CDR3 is TGTGCCAGCAGCGTCCTGAGGTCACCCCTCCACTTT.

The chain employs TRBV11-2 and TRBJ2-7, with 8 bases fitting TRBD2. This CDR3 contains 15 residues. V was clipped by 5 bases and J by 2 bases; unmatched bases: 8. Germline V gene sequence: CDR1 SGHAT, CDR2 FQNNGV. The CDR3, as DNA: TGTGCCAGCAGCGTGGTCCGGGGGGGTACCTACGAGCAGTACTTC. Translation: CASSVVRGGTYEQYF.

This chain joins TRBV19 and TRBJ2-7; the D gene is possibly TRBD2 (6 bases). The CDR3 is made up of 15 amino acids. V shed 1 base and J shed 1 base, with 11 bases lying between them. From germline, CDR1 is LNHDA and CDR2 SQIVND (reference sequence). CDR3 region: CASSIGAGRSYEQYF. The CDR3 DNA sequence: TGTGCCAGTAGTATAGGTGCTGGGAGGTCCTACGAGCAGTACTTC.

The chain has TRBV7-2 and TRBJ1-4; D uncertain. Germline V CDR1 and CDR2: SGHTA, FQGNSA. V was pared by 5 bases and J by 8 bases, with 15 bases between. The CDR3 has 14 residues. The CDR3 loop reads CASSQTGRREKLFF. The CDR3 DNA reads TGTGCCAGCAGCCAGACGGGCAGGAGGGAAAAACTGTTTTTT.

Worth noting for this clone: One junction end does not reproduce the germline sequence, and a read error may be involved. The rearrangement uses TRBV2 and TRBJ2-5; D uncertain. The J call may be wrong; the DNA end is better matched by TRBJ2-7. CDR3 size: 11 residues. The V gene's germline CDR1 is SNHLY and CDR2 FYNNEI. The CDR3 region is CASTEIYEQYF. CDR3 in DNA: TGTGCCAGCACTGAAATCTACGAGCAGTACTTC.

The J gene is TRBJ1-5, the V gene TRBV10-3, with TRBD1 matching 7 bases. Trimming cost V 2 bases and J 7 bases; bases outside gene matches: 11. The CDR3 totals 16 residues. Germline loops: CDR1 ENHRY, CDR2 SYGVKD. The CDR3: CAISEGSGQDGQPQHF. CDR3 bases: TGTGCCATCAGTGAGGGCAGTGGACAGGATGGGCAGCCCCAGCATTTT.

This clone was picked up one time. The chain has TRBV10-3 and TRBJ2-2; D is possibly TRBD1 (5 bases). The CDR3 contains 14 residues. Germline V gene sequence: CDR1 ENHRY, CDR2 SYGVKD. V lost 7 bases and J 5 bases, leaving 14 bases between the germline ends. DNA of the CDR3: TGTGCCATCAATGATGGGTCAGGGACCGGGGAGCTGTTTTTT. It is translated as CAINDGSGTGELFF.

This CDR3 is CASSYSRDRGGSPLHF. The CDR3 DNA is TGTGCCAGCAGTTACTCGAGGGACAGGGGTGGCTCACCCCTCCACTTT. The J gene is TRBJ1-6, the V gene TRBV6-5; 10 bases are a match to TRBD1. This CDR3 region has 16 residues. Germline-derived CDR1 and CDR2 are MNHEY and SVGAGI. V shed 0 bases and J 10 bases; nucleotides not matched to a gene: 6.

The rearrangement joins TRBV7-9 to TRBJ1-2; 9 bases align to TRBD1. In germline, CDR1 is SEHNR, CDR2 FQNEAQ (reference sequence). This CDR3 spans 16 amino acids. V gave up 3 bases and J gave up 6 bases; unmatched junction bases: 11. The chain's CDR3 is CASSFSPGQGKDGYTF. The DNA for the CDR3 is TGTGCCAGCAGCTTTTCGCCGGGACAGGGCAAGGATGGCTACACCTTC.

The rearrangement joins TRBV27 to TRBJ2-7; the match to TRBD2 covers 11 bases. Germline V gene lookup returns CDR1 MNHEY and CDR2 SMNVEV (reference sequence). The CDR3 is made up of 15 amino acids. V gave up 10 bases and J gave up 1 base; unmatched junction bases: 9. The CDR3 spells CATAPGTSGSYEQYF. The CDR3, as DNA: TGTGCCACCGCCCCTGGGACTAGCGGTTCCTACGAGCAGTACTTC.

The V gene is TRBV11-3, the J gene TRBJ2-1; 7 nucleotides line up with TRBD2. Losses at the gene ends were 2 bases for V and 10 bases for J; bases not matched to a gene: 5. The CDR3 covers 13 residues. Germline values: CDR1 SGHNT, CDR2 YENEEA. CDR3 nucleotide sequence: TGTGCCAGCAGCTTAAGGGCGGGAGAGGAGCAGTTCTTC. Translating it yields CASSLRAGEEQFF. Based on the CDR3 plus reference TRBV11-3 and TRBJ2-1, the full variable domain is EAGVVQSPRYKIIEKKQPVAFWCNPISGHNTLYWYLQNLGQGPELLIRYENEEAVDDSQLPKDRFSAERLKGVDSTLKIQPAELGDSAVYLCASSLRAGEEQFFGPGTRLTVL.

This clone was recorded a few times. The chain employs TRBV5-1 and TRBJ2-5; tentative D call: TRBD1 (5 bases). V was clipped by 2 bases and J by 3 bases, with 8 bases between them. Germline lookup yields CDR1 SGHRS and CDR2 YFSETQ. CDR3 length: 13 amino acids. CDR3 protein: CASSLGAEETQYF. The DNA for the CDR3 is TGCGCCAGCAGCTTAGGGGCAGAAGAGACCCAGTACTTC.

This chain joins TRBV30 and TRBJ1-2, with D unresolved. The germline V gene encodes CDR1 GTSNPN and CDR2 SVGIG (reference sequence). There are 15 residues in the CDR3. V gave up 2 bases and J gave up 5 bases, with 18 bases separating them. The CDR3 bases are TGTGCCTGGAGTTCAGACATCCGCGTCTTGTATGGCTACACCTTC. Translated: CAWSSDIRVLYGYTF.

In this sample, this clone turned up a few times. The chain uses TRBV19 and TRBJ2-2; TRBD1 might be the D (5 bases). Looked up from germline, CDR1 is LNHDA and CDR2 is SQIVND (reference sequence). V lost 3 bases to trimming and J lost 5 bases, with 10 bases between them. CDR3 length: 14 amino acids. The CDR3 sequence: CASSMLQGTGELFF. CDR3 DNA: TGTGCCAGTAGTATGCTGCAGGGAACCGGGGAGCTGTTTTTT.

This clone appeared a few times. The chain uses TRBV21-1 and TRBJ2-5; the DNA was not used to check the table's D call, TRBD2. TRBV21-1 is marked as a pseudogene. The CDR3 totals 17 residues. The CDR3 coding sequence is TGTGCCAGCAGCAAAGCCCAAGGACTAGCGGCTCAAGAGACCCAGTACTTC. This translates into CASSKAQGLAAQETQYF.

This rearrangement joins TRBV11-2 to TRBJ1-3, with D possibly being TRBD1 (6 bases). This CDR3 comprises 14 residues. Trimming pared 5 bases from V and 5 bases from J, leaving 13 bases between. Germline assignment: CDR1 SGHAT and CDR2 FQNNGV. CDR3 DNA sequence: TGTGCCAGCAGCGCCCCCAGGGGTAGAAACACCATATATTTT. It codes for CASSAPRGRNTIYF.

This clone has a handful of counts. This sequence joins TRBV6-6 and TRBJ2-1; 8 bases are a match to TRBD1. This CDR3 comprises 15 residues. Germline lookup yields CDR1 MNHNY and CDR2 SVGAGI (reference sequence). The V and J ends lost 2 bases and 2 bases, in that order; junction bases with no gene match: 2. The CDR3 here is CASSYGQGPYNEQFF. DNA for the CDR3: TGTGCCAGCAGTTACGGACAGGGACCCTACAATGAGCAGTTCTTC.

CDR3 in amino acids: CASSQWDREENTIYF. The DNA for the CDR3 is TGCGCCAGCAGCCAGTGGGACAGGGAGGAAAACACCATATATTTT. This chain links TRBV4-1 with TRBJ1-3; 9 nucleotides match TRBD1. The junction had 6 bases not matched to a gene; V was cut back by 3 bases and J by 6 bases. Looked up from germline, CDR1 is MGHRA and CDR2 is YSYEKL. This CDR3 is 15 amino acids long.